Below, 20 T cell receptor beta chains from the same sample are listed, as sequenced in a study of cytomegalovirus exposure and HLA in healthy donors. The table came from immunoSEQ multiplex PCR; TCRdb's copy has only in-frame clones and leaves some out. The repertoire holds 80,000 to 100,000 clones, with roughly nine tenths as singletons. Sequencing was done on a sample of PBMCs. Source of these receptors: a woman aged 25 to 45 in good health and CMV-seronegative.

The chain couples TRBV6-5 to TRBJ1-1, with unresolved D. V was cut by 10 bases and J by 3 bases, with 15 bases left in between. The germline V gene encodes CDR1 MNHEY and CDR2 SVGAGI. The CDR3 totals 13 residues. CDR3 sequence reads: CATTLDTHTEAFF. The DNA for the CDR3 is TGTGCCACCACACTTGACACCCACACTGAAGCTTTCTTT.

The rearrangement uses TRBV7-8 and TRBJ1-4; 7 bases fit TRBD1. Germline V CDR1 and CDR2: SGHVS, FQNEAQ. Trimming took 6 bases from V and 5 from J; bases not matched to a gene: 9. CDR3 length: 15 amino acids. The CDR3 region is CASSYPGQRNEKLFF. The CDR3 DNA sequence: TGTGCCAGCAGTTATCCGGGACAGAGGAATGAAAAACTGTTTTTT.

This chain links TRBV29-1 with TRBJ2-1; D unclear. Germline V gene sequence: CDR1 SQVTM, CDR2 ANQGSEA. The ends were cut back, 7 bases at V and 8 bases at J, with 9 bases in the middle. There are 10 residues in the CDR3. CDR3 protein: CSADSDEQFF. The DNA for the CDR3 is TGCAGCGCTGACTCCGATGAGCAGTTCTTC.

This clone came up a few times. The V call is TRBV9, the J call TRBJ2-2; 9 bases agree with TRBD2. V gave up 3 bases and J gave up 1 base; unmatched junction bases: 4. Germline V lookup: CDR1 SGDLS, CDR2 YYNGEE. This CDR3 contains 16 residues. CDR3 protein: CASSDRLAVNTGELFF. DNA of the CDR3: TGTGCCAGCAGCGACAGACTAGCGGTGAACACCGGGGAGCTGTTTTTT.

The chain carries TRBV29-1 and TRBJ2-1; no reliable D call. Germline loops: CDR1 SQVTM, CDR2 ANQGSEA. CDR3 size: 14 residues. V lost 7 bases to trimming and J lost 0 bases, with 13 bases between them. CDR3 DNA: TGCAGCGCTCTCGACACCGGCTCCTACAATGAGCAGTTCTTC. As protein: CSALDTGSYNEQFF.

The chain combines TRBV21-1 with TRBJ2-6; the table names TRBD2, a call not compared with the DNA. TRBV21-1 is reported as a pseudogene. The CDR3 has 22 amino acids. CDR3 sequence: CASSKAPRRGLTQISGANVLTF. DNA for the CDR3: TGTGCCAGCAGCAAAGCGCCCCGGAGGGGACTGACGCAAATCTCTGGGGCCAACGTCCTGACTTTC.

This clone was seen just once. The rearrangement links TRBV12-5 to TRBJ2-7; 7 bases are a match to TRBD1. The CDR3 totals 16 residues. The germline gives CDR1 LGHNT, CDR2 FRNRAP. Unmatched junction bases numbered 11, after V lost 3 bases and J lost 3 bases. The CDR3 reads CASGLTRDRSFYEQYF. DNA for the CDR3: TGTGCTAGTGGTTTAACCCGGGACAGATCTTTCTACGAGCAGTACTTC.

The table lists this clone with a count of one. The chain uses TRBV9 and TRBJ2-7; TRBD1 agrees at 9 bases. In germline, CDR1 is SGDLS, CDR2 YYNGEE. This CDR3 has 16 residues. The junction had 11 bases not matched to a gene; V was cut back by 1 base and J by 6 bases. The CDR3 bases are TGTGCCAGCAGCGTAAGAGGACAGGGGACGGTCGGCGAGCAGTACTTC. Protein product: CASSVRGQGTVGEQYF.

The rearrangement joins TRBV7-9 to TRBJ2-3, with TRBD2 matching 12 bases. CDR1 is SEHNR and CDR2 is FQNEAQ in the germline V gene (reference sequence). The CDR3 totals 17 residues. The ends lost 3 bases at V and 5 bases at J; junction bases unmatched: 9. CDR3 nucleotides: TGTGCCAGCAGCTTCCCGACTAGCGGGGGTCTGAGAGATACGCAGTATTTT. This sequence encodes CASSFPTSGGLRDTQYF.

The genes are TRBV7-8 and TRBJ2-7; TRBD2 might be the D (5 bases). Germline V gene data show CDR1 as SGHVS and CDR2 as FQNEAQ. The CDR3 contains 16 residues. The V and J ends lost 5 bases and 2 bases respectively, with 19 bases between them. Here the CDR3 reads CASSPRVGGPTYEQYF. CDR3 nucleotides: TGTGCCAGCAGCCCGAGGGTTGGCGGCCCGACCTACGAGCAGTACTTC.

The CDR3, as DNA: TGTGCCACCAGTAGCGGAAGCACAGATACGCAGTATTTT. Translated: CATSSGSTDTQYF. The chain has TRBV15 and TRBJ2-3; TRBD2 might be the D (6 bases). There are 13 residues in the CDR3. Germline V lookup: CDR1 LNHNV, CDR2 YYDKDF (reference sequence). Trimming removed 6 bases at V and 0 bases at J, with 7 bases between.

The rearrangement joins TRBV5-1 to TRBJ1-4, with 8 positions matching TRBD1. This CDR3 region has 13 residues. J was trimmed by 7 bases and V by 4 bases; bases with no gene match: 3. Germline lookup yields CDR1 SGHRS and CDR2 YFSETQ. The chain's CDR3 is CASSGQGTEKLFF. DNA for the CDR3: TGCGCCAGCAGCGGACAGGGTACTGAAAAACTGTTTTTT. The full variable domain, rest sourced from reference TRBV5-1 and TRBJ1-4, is KAGVTQTPRYLIKTRGQQVTLSCSPISGHRSVSWYQQTPGQGLQFLFEYFSETQRNKGNFPGRFSGRQFSNSRSEMNVSTLELGDSALYLCASSGQGTEKLFFGSGTQLSVL.

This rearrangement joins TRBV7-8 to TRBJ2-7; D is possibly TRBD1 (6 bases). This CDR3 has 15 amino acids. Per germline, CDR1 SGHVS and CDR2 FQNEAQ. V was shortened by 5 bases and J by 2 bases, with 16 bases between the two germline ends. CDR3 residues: CASSALGTITYEQYF. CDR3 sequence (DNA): TGTGCCAGCAGCGCCCTCGGGACAATAACCTACGAGCAGTACTTC.

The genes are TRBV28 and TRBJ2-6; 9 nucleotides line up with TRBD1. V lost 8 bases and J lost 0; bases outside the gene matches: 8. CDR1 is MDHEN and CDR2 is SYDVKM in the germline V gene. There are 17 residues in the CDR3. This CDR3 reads CASLPGTGNSGANVLTF. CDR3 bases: TGTGCCAGCCTCCCCGGGACAGGGAACTCTGGGGCCAACGTCCTGACTTTC.

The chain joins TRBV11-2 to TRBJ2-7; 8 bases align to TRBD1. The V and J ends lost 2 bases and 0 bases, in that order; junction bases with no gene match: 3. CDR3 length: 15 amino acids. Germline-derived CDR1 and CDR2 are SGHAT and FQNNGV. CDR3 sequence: CASSLQGAGSYEQYF. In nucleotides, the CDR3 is TGTGCCAGCAGCTTACAGGGGGCTGGCTCCTACGAGCAGTACTTC.

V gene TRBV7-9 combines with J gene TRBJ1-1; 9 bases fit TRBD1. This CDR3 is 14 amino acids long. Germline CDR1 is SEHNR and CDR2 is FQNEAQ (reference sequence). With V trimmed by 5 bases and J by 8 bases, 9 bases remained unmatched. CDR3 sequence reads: CASSPSGTGPEAFF. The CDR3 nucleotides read TGTGCCAGCAGCCCCTCCGGGACAGGGCCAGAAGCTTTCTTT.

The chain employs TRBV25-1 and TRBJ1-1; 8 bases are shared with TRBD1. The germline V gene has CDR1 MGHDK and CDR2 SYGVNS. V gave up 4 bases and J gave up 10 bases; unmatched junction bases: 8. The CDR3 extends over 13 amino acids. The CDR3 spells CASSGSGGTRAFF. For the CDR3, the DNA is TGTGCCAGCAGTGGGTCAGGGGGCACTAGAGCTTTCTTT.

The CDR3: CASSLMTRRSYEQYF. DNA of the CDR3: TGTGCCAGCAGTTTAATGACTAGACGATCCTACGAGCAGTACTTC. The V and J genes are TRBV28 and TRBJ2-7; a possible D gene is TRBD2 (6 bases). Deletions cut 2 bases from V and 1 base from J, with 12 bases between. The CDR3 spans 15 residues. Per germline, CDR1 MDHEN and CDR2 SYDVKM. Combining the CDR3 with reference TRBV28 and TRBJ2-7 gives the whole variable domain DVKVTQSSRYLVKRTGEKVFLECVQDMDHENMFWYRQDPGLGLRLIYFSYDVKMKEKGDIPEGYSVSREKKERFSLILESASTNQTSMYLCASSLMTRRSYEQYFGPGTRLTVT.

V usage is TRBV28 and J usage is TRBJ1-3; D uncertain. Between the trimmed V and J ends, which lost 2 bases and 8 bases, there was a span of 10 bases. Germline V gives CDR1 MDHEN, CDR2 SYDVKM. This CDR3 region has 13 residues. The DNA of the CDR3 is TGTGCCAGCAGTTTAGCCCCACGAGACACCATATATTTT. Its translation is CASSLAPRDTIYF.

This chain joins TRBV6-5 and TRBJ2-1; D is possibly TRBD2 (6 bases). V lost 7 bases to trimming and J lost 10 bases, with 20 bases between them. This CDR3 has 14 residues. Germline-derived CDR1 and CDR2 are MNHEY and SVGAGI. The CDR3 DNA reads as TGTGCCAGCACCTACCTTGGGGGGTTCGGGGAGCAGTTCTTC. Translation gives CASTYLGGFGEQFF.